This entry features one TCR beta chain sequence. Germline CDR1 and CDR2: MGHRA and YSYEKL. V was clipped by 3 bases and J by 5 bases; unmatched bases: 10. The CDR3 covers 16 residues. This entry is derived from a study of T-cell reconstitution after alpha-beta-depleted transplantation in children. Molecular barcoding with unique molecular identifiers was used for the TCRbeta library. Using its own MiXCR run on the PCR reads, TCRdb lists one record per CDR3 protein. Here the sample spans some 500,000 distinct CDR3 sequences, around 17% being singletons. V gene TRBV4-1 combines with J gene TRBJ2-3; the match to TRBD2 covers 8 bases. The sequence was collected from a human donor who donated a stem cell graft to a child with acute lymphoblastic leukemia. This specimen consisted of PBMCs from the stem cell graft donor, obtained from the stem cell graft. DNA of the CDR3: TGCGCCAGCAGCCAGGCGGGGCGGGAGGTCGTAGATACGCAGTATTTT. Translating it yields CASSQAGREVVDTQYF.